This TCR beta chain was sequenced for a study of vaccination effects on CD4 cells after COVID-19. General observations from the study: The study dataset contains few convalescent patients and includes no early post-infection timepoints.

Sequencing used immunoSEQ multiplex PCR; TCRdb keeps in-frame clones, though not all of them. The repertoire has tens of thousands of clones, 60% to 80% of them found once; the top ten carry under 2%. The ViraFEST assay expanded antigen-specific CD4+ T cells with viral peptide pools before sequencing. Once cultured for approximately eleven days, the cells underwent separation to obtain CD4+ T cells. Comments on this clone: No antigen is known for it.

Trimming at V came to 2 bases and at J to 3 bases, leaving 3 bases not matched to a gene. The CDR3 is 14 amino acids. From germline, CDR1 is GTSNPN and CDR2 SVGIG (reference sequence). Sample: CD4+ T cells from PBMCs cultured with HCoV-229E spike peptides, taken before COVID-19 vaccination. The sequence came from a human donor who received a COVID-19 vaccine. This chain uses TRBV30 with TRBJ1-5; 8 bases map to TRBD1. CDR3 loop: CAWSHRGTNQPQHF. The DNA of the CDR3 is TGTGCCTGGAGTCACAGGGGGACCAATCAGCCCCAGCATTTT.